This is a list of T cell receptor beta chains from one sample in a study of identifying expanded T cells in peripheral blood. Assay used: immunoSEQ multiplex PCR; TCRdb lists only in-frame clones, some missing. The table has about 83,000 clones, 75% to 90% seen once. Sequencing used blood. Receptor source: a person between 18 and 70 years old in good health. The CDR3 runs from the conserved cysteine through the conserved F or W. The D gene is left open where the match is weak. A clone size is listed for some rows: how often the clone was seen (once, few, many), or a class if it is expanded.

- | TRBJ1-1 | - | TRBV20-1 | CSVRRGGRAFF | TGCAGTGTTAGAAGGGGTGGAAGGGCTTTCTTT
TRBD1 | TRBJ1-5 | - | TRBV19 | CASSMRQGAGPNQPQHF | TGTGCCAGTAGTATGCGCCAGGGGGCCGGACCAAATCAGCCCCAGCATTTT
- | TRBJ2-5 | - | TRBV7-2 | CASSYRGGGETQYF | TGTGCCAGCAGTTACAGGGGAGGGGGAGAGACCCAGTACTTC
TRBD2 | TRBJ2-2 | - | TRBV6-5 | CASSSTSEHTGELFF | TGTGCCAGCAGTTCGACTAGCGAGCACACCGGGGAGCTGTTTTTT
TRBD2 | TRBJ2-3 | - | TRBV27 | CASSPGTSGSTDTQYF | TGTGCCAGCAGTCCCGGGACTAGCGGCAGCACAGATACGCAGTATTTT
- | TRBJ2-7 | - | TRBV7-2 | CASSPGRSGTYEQYF | TGTGCCAGCAGTCCGGGGCGGTCGGGAACCTACGAGCAGTACTTC
- | TRBJ2-3 | - | TRBV5-1 | CASSLVGSTDTQYF | TGCGCCAGCAGCTTGGTCGGGAGCACAGATACGCAGTATTTT
- | TRBJ1-6 | - | TRBV6-1 | CASGRELGNSPLHF | TGTGCCTCCGGGAGGGAACTGGGGAATTCACCCCTCCACTTT
- | TRBJ2-7 | - | TRBV9 | CASSPQVGDYEQYF | TGTGCCAGCAGCCCCCAGGTAGGGGACTACGAGCAGTACTTC
TRBD2 | TRBJ2-3 | - | TRBV28 | CASSTTSPDTQYF | TGTGCCAGCAGTACGACTAGCCCAGATACGCAGTATTTT
TRBD1 | TRBJ2-2 | - | TRBV27 | CASSLWDRGKTGELFF | TGTGCCAGCAGTCTTTGGGACAGGGGGAAAACCGGGGAGCTGTTTTTT
- | TRBJ1-1 | - | TRBV30 | CAWKGVRNTEAFF | TGTGCCTGGAAGGGCGTGCGGAACACTGAAGCTTTCTTT
TRBD1 | TRBJ1-2 | - | TRBV5-1 | CASGSPGQGNGYTF | TGCGCCAGCGGGTCACCGGGACAGGGAAATGGCTACACCTTC
TRBD2 | TRBJ2-3 | - | TRBV7-9 | CASSTSGAGGTDTQYF | TGTGCCAGCAGCACTTCTGGGGCGGGGGGCACAGATACGCAGTATTTT
- | TRBJ2-5 | - | TRBV11-2 | CASSNRVETQYF | TGTGCCAGCAGCAACAGGGTTGAGACCCAGTACTTC
TRBD1 | TRBJ2-7 | - | TRBV7-9 | CASSPITGEITYEQYF | TGCGCCAGCAGCCCAATCACAGGGGAAATTACCTACGAGCAGTACTTC
- | TRBJ1-1 | - | TRBV6-5 | CASRRALGTLEAFF | TGTGCCAGCAGGCGAGCTTTGGGGACACTTGAAGCTTTCTTT
- | TRBJ1-2 | few | TRBV21-1 | CASPYRGYGYTF | TGTGCCAGCCCCTACAGGGGTTACGGCTACACCTTC
- | TRBJ2-5 | - | TRBV4-3 | CASSPGLERESEETQYF | TGCGCCAGCAGCCCCGGTCTTGAGAGGGAGAGCGAAGAGACCCAGTACTTC
TRBD2 | TRBJ2-5 | - | TRBV5-4 | CASRSAGGQETQYF | TGTGCCAGCAGGTCAGCGGGAGGGCAGGAGACCCAGTACTTC
TRBD1 | TRBJ1-6 | few | TRBV5-4 | CASSLVLVQPGTGNSPLHF | TGTGCCAGCAGCTTGGTTTTGGTTCAGCCCGGGACAGGCAATTCACCCCTCCACTTT
- | TRBJ2-1 | - | TRBV11-1 | CASSLEGNEQFF | TGTGCCAGCAGCTTAGAGGGCAATGAGCAGTTCTTC
TRBD2 | TRBJ2-1 | - | TRBV10-1 | CANDPRLAMNEQFF | TGCGCCAACGATCCGAGACTAGCGATGAATGAGCAGTTCTTC
- | TRBJ2-2 | - | TRBV7-8 | CASSLVRRDLFF | TGTGCCAGCAGCTTAGTTCGCAGGGACCTGTTTTTT
TRBD1 | TRBJ1-2 | - | TRBV29-1 | CSVERGLGGYTF | TGCAGCGTTGAAAGGGGGCTGGGTGGCTACACCTTC
- | TRBJ2-2 | - | TRBV18 | CASSPTTGELFF | TGTGCCAGCTCTCCTACCACCGGGGAGCTGTTTTTT
- | TRBJ2-7 | - | TRBV6-6 | CASTNYEQYF | TGTGCCAGCACCAACTACGAGCAGTACTTC
- | TRBJ2-3 | few | TRBV11-2 | CASSLSDTQYF | TGTGCCAGCAGCTTATCGGATACGCAGTATTTT
TRBD1 | TRBJ1-2 | - | TRBV6-6 | CASSGTGGRGYTF | TGTGCCAGCAGCGGGACAGGGGGCCGTGGCTACACCTTC
- | TRBJ2-7 | - | TRBV28 | CASSAHQLQALYEQYF | TGTGCCAGCAGTGCCCACCAACTCCAAGCTCTCTACGAGCAGTACTTC
- | TRBJ1-6 | few | TRBV15 | CATSRDGQPLHF | TGTGCCACCAGCAGAGACGGGCAACCCCTCCACTTT
- | TRBJ2-2 | - | TRBV18 | CVSCSTSTGELFF | TGTGTCAGCTGCTCCACCTCCACCGGGGAGCTGTTTTTT
TRBD1 | TRBJ1-6 | - | TRBV19 | CASSMDRRPSYNSPLHF | TGTGCCAGTAGTATGGACAGGCGACCATCTTATAATTCACCCCTCCACTTT
- | TRBJ2-7 | once | TRBV5-4 | CASSREGPTYEQYF | TGTGCCAGCAGCCGAGAGGGGCCAACCTACGAGCAGTACTTC
TRBD2 | TRBJ2-1 | - | TRBV19 | CASSMRREGRLYNEQFF | TGTGCCAGTAGTATGCGGCGGGAGGGCCGGCTCTACAATGAGCAGTTCTTC
TRBD2 | TRBJ2-1 | few | TRBV9 | CASSVWSLAGANEQFF | TGTGCCAGCAGCGTTTGGAGTCTAGCGGGAGCCAATGAGCAGTTCTTC
- | TRBJ1-4 | - | TRBV2 | CASYPGQVNEKLFF | TGTGCCAGTTATCCGGGACAAGTTAATGAAAAACTGTTTTTT